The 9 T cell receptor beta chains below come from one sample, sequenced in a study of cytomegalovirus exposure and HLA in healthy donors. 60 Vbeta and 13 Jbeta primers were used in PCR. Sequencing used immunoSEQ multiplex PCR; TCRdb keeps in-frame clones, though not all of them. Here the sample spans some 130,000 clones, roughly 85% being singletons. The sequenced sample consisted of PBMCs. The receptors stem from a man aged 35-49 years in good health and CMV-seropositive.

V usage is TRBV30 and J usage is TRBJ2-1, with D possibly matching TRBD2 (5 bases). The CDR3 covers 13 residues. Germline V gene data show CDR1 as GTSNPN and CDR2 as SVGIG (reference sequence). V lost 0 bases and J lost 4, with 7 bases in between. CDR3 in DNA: TGTGCCTGGAGTGTACTAGGGTACAATGAGCAGTTCTTC. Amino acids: CAWSVLGYNEQFF.

The CDR3 loop is CSVAALSSYNEQFF. The CDR3 bases are TGCAGCGTTGCTGCGCTTAGCTCCTACAATGAGCAGTTCTTC. The rearrangement uses TRBV29-1 and TRBJ2-1, with unresolved D. Trimming stripped 4 bases from V and 0 bases from J, with 10 bases between. Germline V CDR1 and CDR2: SQVTM, ANQGSEA. The CDR3 loop spans 14 amino acids.

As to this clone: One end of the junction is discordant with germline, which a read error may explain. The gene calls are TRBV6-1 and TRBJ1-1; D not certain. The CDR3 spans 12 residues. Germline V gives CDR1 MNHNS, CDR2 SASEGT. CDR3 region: CASSEGGLGTHF. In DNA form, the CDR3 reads TGTGCCAGCAGCGAGGGTGGTTTGGGCACCCACTTT.

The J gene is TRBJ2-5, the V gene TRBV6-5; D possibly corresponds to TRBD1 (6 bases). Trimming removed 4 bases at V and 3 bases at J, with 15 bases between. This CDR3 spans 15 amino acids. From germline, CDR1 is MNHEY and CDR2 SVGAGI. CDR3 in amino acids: CASSSKGRGEETQYF. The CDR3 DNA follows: TGTGCCAGCAGTTCAAAAGGCAGGGGCGAAGAGACCCAGTACTTC.

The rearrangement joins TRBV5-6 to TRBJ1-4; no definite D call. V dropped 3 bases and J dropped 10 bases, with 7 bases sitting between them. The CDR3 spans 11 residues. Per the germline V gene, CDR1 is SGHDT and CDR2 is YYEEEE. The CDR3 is CASSSPLKLFF. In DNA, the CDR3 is TGTGCCAGCAGCTCCCCCCTAAAACTGTTTTTT.

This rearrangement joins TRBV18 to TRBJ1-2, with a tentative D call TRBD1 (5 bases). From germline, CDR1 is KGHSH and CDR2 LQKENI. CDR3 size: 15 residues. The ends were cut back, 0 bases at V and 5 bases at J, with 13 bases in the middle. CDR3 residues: CASSPPLGGRYGYTF. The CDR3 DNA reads TGTGCCAGCTCACCACCGTTGGGGGGACGATATGGCTACACCTTC.

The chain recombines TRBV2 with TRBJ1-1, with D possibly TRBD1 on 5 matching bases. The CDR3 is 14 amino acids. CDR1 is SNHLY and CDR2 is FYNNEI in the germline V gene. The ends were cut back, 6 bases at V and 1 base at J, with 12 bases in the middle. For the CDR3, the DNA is TGTGCCAGCAGGATCATCGGGGGGAACACTGAAGCTTTCTTT. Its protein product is CASRIIGGNTEAFF. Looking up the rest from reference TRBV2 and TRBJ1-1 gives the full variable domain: EPEVTQTPSHQVTQMGQEVILRCVPISNHLYFYWYRQILGQKVEFLVSFYNNEISEKSEIFDDQFSVERPDGSNFTLKIRSTKLEDSAMYFCASRIIGGNTEAFFGQGTRLTVV.

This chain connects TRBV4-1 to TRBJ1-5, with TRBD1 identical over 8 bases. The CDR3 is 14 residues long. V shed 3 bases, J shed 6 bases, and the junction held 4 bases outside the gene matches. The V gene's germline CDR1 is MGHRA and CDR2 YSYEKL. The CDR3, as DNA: TGCGCCAGCAGCCAGTACAGGGGGGGTCAGCCCCAGCATTTT. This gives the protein CASSQYRGGQPQHF.

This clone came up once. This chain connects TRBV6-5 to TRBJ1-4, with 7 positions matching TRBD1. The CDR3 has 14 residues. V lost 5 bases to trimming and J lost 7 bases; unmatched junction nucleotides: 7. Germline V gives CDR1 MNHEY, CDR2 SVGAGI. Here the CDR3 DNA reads TGTGCCAGCAGTCCCGACAGGGAAGGTGAAAAACTGTTTTTT. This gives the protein CASSPDREGEKLFF.